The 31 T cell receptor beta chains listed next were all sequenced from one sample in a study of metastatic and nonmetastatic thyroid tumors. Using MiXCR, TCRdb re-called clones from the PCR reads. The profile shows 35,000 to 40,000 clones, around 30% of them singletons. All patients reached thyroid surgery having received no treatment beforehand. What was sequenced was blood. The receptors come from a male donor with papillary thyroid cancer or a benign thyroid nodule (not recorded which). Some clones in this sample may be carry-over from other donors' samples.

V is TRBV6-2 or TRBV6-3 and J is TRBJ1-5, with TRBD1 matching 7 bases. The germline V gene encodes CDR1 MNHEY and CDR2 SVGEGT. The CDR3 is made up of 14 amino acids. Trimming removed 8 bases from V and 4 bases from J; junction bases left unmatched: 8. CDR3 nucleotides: TGTGCCAGCGGAAAGACAGGGACGAATCAGCCCCAGCATTTT. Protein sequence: CASGKTGTNQPQHF.

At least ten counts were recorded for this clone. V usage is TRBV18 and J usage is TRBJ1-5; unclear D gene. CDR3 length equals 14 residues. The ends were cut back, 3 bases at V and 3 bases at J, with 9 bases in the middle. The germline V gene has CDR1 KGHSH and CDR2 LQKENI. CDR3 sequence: CASSPNKINQPQHF. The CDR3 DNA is TGTGCCAGCTCACCGAACAAAATCAATCAGCCCCAGCATTTT.

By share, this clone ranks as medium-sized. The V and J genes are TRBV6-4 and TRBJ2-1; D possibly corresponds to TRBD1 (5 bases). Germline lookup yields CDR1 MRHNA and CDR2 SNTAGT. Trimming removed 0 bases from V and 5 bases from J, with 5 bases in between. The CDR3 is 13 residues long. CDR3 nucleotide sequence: TGTGCCAGCAGTGACTCGGACAACAATGAGCAGTTCTTC. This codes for CASSDSDNNEQFF.

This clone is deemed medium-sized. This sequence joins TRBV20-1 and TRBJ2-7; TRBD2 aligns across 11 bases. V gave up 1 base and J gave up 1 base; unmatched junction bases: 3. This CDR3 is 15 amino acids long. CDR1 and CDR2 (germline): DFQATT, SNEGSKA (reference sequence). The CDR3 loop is CSARVTSGGSYEQYF. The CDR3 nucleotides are TGCAGTGCTAGAGTAACTAGCGGGGGATCCTACGAGCAGTACTTC.

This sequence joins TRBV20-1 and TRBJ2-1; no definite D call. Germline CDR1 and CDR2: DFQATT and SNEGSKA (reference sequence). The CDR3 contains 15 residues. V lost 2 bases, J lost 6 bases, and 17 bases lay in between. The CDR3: CSARSYLDETNEQFF. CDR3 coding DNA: TGCAGTGCTAGATCGTACCTTGACGAAACCAATGAGCAGTTCTTC.

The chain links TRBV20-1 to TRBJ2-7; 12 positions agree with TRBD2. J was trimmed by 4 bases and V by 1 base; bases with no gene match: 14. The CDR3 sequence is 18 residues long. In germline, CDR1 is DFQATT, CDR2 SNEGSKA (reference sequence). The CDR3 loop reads CSARANGLAGTFAYEQYF. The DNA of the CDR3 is TGCAGTGCTAGAGCGAACGGACTAGCGGGGACCTTTGCTTACGAGCAGTACTTC.

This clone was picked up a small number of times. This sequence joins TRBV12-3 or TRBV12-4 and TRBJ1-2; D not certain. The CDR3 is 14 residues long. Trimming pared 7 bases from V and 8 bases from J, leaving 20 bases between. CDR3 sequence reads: CASKSRTDSYGYTF. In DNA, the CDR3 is TGTGCCAGCAAATCACGGACTGATTCCTACGGCTACACCTTC.

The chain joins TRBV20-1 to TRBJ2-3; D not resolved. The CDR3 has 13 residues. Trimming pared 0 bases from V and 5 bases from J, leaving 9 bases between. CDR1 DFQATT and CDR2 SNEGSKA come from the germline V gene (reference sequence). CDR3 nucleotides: TGCAGTGCTAGAGATAACTTGGTAGATACGCAGTATTTT. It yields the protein CSARDNLVDTQYF.

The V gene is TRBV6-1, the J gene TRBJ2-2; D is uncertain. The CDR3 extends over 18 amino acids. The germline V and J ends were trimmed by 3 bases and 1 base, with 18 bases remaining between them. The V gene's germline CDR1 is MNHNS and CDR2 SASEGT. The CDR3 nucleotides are TGTGCCAGCAGTGAGCCCCTCCCCCGCGTCGAGAACACCGGGGAGCTGTTTTTT. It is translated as CASSEPLPRVENTGELFF.

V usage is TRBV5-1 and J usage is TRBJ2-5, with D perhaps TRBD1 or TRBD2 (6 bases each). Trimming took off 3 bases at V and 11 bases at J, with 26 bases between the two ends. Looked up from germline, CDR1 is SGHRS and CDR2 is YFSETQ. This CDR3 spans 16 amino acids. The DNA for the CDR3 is TGCGCCAGCAGCTCCCACCCACTTGACAGGCTCGGGACTCAGTACTTC. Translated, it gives CASSSHPLDRLGTQYF.

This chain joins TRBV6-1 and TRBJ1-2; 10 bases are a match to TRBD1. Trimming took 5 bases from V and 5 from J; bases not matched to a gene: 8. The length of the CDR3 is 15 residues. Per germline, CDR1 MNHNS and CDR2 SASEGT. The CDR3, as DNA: TGTGCCAGCAGTACCTTCGGGACAGGGGTTTATGGCTACACCTTC. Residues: CASSTFGTGVYGYTF.

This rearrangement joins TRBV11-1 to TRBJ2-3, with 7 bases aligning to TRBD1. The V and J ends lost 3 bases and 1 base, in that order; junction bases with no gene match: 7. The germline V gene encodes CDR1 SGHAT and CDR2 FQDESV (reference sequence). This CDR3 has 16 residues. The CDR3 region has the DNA TGTGCCAGCAGCTTCTCAGGGGGAAGAGGCACAGATACGCAGTATTTT. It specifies CASSFSGGRGTDTQYF.

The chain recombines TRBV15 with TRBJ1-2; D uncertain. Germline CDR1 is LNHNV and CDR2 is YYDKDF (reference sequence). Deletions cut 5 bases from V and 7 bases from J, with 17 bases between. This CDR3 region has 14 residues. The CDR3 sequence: CATSPVGPGSGYTF. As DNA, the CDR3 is TGTGCCACCAGCCCGGTAGGACCAGGCTCTGGCTACACCTTC. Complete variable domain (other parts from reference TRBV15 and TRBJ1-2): DAMVIQNPRYQVTQFGKPVTLSCSQTLNHNVMYWYQQKSSQAPKLLFHYYDKDFNNEADTPDNFQSRRPNTSFCFLDIRSPGLGDTAMYLCATSPVGPGSGYTFGSGTRLTVV.

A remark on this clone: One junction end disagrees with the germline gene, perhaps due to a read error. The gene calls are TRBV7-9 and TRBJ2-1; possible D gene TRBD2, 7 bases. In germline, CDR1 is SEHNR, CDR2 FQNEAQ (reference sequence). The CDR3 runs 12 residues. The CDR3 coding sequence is TGTGCCAGCATCTTGGGGGGGCATGAGCAGCTCTTC. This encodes CASILGGHEQLF.

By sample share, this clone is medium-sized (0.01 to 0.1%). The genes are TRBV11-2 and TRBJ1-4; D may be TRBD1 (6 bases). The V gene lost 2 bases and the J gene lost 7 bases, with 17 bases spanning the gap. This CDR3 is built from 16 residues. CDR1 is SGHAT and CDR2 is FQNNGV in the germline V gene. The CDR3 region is CASSLLMGGQSEKLFF. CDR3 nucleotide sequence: TGTGCCAGCAGCTTATTGATGGGGGGGCAGAGTGAAAAACTGTTTTTT.

CDR3 sequence reads: CASSPDIGETQYF. CDR3 nucleotides: TGTGCCAGCAGCCCGGACATTGGAGAGACCCAGTACTTC. This chain connects TRBV7-3 to TRBJ2-5, with TRBD1 as a possible D gene (5 bases). V was cut by 5 bases and J by 4 bases, with 11 bases left in between. The germline V gene has CDR1 SGHTA and CDR2 FQGTGA. The CDR3 is 13 amino acids.

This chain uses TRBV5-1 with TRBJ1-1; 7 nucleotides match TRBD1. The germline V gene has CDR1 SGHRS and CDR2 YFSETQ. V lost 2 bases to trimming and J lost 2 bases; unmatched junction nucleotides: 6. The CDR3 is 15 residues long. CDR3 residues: CASSFPGQPNTEAFF. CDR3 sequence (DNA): TGCGCCAGCAGCTTTCCGGGACAGCCAAACACTGAAGCTTTCTTT. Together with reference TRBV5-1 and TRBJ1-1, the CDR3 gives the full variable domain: KAGVTQTPRYLIKTRGQQVTLSCSPISGHRSVSWYQQTPGQGLQFLFEYFSETQRNKGNFPGRFSGRQFSNSRSEMNVSTLELGDSALYLCASSFPGQPNTEAFFGQGTRLTVV.

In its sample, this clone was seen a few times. The CDR3 reads CASSYGASGSMRNEQFF. The CDR3 coding sequence is TGTGCCAGCAGTTACGGGGCTAGCGGGAGTATGAGGAATGAGCAGTTCTTC. The chain is built from TRBV6-6 and TRBJ2-1, with TRBD2 identical over 10 bases. CDR3 length: 17 residues. Trimming took 2 bases from V and 7 from J; bases not matched to a gene: 11. Germline assignment: CDR1 MNHNY and CDR2 SVGAGI (reference sequence).

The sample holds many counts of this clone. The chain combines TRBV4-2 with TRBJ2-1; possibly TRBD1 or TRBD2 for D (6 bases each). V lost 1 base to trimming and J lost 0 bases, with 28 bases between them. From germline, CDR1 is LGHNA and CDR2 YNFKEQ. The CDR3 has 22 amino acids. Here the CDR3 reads CASSQVENRGQFSPSSYNEQFF. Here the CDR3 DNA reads TGTGCCAGCAGCCAAGTCGAGAACCGGGGGCAATTTTCCCCAAGCTCCTACAATGAGCAGTTCTTC.

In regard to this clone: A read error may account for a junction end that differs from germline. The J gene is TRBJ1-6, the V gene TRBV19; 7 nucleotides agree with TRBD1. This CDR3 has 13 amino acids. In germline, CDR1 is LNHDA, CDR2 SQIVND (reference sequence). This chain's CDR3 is CASGQAEGSPPHF. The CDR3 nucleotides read TGTGCCAGCGGACAGGCGGAAGGTTCACCCCCCCACTTT.

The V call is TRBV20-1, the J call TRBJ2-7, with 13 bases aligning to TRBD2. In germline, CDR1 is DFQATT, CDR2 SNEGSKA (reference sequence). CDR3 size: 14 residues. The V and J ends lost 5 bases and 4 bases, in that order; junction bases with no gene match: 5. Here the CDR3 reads CSALGLAGEYEQYF. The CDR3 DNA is TGCAGTGCTCTAGGACTAGCGGGAGAGTACGAGCAGTACTTC.

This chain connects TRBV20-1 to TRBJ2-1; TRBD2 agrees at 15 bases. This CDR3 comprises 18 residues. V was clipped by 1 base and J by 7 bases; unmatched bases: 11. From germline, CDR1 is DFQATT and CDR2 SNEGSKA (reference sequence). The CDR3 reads CSARVGLAGGPSWNEQFF. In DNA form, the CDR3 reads TGCAGTGCTAGAGTCGGACTAGCGGGAGGGCCCTCTTGGAATGAGCAGTTCTTC.

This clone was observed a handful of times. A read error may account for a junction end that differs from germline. In DNA, the CDR3 is TGTGCCAGCGTGGACGGGTATTTTATGGGGTACAATGAGCATTTCTTT. Translated: CASVDGYFMGYNEHFF. The V and J genes are TRBV6-1 and TRBJ2-1; D remains ambiguous. CDR1 is MNHNS and CDR2 is SASEGT in the germline V gene. The CDR3 is 16 residues long.

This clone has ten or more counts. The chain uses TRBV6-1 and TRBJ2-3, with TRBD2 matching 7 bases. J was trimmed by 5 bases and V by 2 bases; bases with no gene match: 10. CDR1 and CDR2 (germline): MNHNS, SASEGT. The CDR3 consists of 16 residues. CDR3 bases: TGTGCCAGCAGTGAATTGGGTGGGGGGGGTGAAGATACGCAGTATTTT. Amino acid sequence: CASSELGGGGEDTQYF.

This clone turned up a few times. CDR3: CASSYSIAGNQPQHF. CDR3 bases: TGTGCCAGCAGTTACTCGATCGCGGGGAATCAGCCCCAGCATTTT. The gene calls are TRBV6-2 or TRBV6-3 and TRBJ1-5; D is uncertain. The V gene's germline CDR1 is MNHEY and CDR2 SVGEGT. The CDR3 extends over 15 amino acids. Trimming stripped 0 bases from V and 4 bases from J, with 10 bases between.

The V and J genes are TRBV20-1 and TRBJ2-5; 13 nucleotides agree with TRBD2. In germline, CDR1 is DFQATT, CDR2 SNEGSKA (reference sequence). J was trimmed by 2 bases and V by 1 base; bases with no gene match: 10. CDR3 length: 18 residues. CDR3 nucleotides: TGCAGTGCTAGAGGGGAGATACTAGCGGGAGGGCCACAAGAGACCCAGTACTTC. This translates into CSARGEILAGGPQETQYF.

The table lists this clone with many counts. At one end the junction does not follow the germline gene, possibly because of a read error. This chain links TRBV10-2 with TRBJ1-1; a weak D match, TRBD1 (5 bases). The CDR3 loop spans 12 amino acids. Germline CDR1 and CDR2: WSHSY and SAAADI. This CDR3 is CVSRKPTGEAFF. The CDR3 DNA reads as TGCGTCAGCAGGAAACCCACAGGCGAAGCTTTCTTT.

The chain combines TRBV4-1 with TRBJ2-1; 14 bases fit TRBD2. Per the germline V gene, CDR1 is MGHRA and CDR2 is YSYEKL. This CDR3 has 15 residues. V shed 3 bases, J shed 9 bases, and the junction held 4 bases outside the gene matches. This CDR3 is CASSQWTSGRTEQFF. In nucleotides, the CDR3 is TGCGCCAGCAGCCAGTGGACTAGCGGGAGGACTGAGCAGTTCTTC.

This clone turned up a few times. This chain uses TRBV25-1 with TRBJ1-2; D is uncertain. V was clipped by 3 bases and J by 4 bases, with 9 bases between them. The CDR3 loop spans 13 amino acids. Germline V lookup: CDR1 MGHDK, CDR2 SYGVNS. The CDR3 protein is CASSDRFSYGYTF. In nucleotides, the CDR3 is TGTGCCAGCAGTGACAGGTTCTCCTATGGCTACACCTTC.

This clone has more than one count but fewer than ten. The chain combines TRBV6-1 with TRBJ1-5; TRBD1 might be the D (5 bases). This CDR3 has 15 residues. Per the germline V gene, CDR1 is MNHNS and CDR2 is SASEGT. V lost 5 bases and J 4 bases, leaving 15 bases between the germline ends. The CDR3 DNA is TGTGCCAGCAGTCCCCGGGGGATGAGGAATCAGCCCCAGCATTTT. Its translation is CASSPRGMRNQPQHF.

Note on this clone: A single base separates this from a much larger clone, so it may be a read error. CDR3 residues: CASSWDTANTGELFF. The CDR3 nucleotides are TGTGCCAGCAGCTGGGACACCGCGAACACCGGGGAGCTGTTTTTT. J is TRBJ2-2 and V is TRBV5-8; a weak D match, TRBD1 (6 bases). Per germline, CDR1 SGHTS and CDR2 YDEGEE. The CDR3 contains 15 residues. The germline V and J ends were trimmed by 3 bases and 0 bases, with 9 bases remaining between them.